Listed below are T cell receptor beta chains from one sample, sequenced in a study of radiation and T cells in renal cell carcinoma. Measured with immunoSEQ multiplex PCR; TCRdb has only the in-frame clones, and not every one. The sample contains tens of thousands of clones, around 78% of which appear only once. Sequencing used blood, obtained from a patient whose treatment included radiotherapy and nephrectomy. Every receptor here comes from a man aged 55 to 70 with renal cell carcinoma. CDR3s include the opening cysteine and the closing phenylalanine or tryptophan. A D gene is named only where the DNA matches it firmly. Only some rows state a clone size, as once, few, many or a class for expanded clones.

j_gene | abundance | len | d_gene | v_gene | CDR3nt | CDR3aa
TRBJ2-5 | - | 15 | TRBD2 | TRBV30 | TGTGCCTGGAGTGTACCGGGACTAGGGGGGGTGACCCAGTACTTC | CAWSVPGLGGVTQYF
TRBJ1-2 | - | 15 | - | TRBV4-3 | TGCGCCAGCAGCCAAGATCTTAATGCCTTCTATGGCTACACCTTC | CASSQDLNAFYGYTF
TRBJ1-1 | few | 12 | - | TRBV19 | TGTGCCAGTAGTAGCCCCATCAAGGAAGCTTTCTTT | CASSSPIKEAFF
TRBJ1-1 | few | 13 | - | TRBV5-1 | TGCGCCAGCAGCTCACAGGGTGACACTGAAGCTTTCTTT | CASSSQGDTEAFF
TRBJ2-7 | - | 14 | TRBD1 | TRBV5-4 | TGTGCCAGCAGCTTGAACCAAGGACAGGACGAGCAGTACTTC | CASSLNQGQDEQYF
TRBJ1-6 | few | 16 | TRBD1 | TRBV7-9 | TGTGCCAGCAGCCTGGGACAGAACTCCTATAATTCACCCCTCCACTTT | CASSLGQNSYNSPLHF
TRBJ1-1 | once | 11 | - | TRBV20-1 | TGCAGTGCTAGAAGTAACACTGAAGCTTTCTTT | CSARSNTEAFF
TRBJ2-4 | - | 15 | TRBD2 | TRBV9 | TGTGCCAGCAGCGAGAGACTAGCGGGCAAAAACATTCAGTACTTC | CASSERLAGKNIQYF
TRBJ1-2 | - | 14 | - | TRBV19 | TGTGCTAGTATCGGGACGGCTCCTAACTATGGCTACACCTTC | CASIGTAPNYGYTF
TRBJ1-4 | - | 16 | TRBD1 | TRBV25-1 | TGTGCCAGCACGCCCACCTTGGGGACAGGGGATGAAAAACTGTTTTTT | CASTPTLGTGDEKLFF
TRBJ1-5 | - | 14 | - | TRBV30 | TGTGCCTGGGATTCCGCTTATAGCAATCAGCCCCAGCATTTT | CAWDSAYSNQPQHF
TRBJ2-3 | - | 17 | - | TRBV15 | TGTGCCACCAGCAGAGATTCTATCGGCGGGACCACAGATACGCAGTATTTT | CATSRDSIGGTTDTQYF
TRBJ2-1 | - | 13 | - | TRBV30 | TGTGCCTGGAGTGTATACCTGTACAATGAGCAGTTCTTC | CAWSVYLYNEQFF
TRBJ1-5 | - | 12 | TRBD1 | TRBV6-1 | TGTGCCAGCGACAGGGCCAATCAGCCCCAGCATTTT | CASDRANQPQHF
TRBJ2-2 | - | 14 | - | TRBV2 | TGTGCCAGCAGTGTTAGCCTGAAGACCGGGGAGCTGTTTTTT | CASSVSLKTGELFF
TRBJ2-2 | - | 12 | - | TRBV7-9 | TGTGCCAGCAGACCCCGATCGGGGGAGCTGTTTTTT | CASRPRSGELFF
TRBJ2-5 | - | 14 | - | TRBV27 | TGTGCCAGCAGTCCTGGGACGAGGGGGGAGACCCAGTACTTC | CASSPGTRGETQYF
TRBJ2-2 | - | 15 | TRBD2 | TRBV19 | TGTCCACACATTCCGACTAGCGGGGGCTGCCGCTCTTTGTTTTTT | CPHIPTSGGCRSLFF
TRBJ2-7 | - | 12 | - | TRBV5-1 | TGCGCCAGCAGCCCCGACACCTACGAGCAGTACTTC | CASSPDTYEQYF
TRBJ1-2 | - | 15 | TRBD1 | TRBV4-3 | TGCGCCAGCAGCCGCGGGACAGGCGAAGCCGTTGGCTACACCTTC | CASSRGTGEAVGYTF
TRBJ1-5 | - | 13 | - | TRBV29-1 | TGCAGCGTGGGGGGGGGCTCGGATCAGCCCCAGCATTTT | CSVGGGSDQPQHF
TRBJ1-5 | - | 16 | - | TRBV5-5 | TGTGCCAGCAGCTGGGACACACCCCAACGCAATCAGCCCCAGCATTTT | CASSWDTPQRNQPQHF
TRBJ1-2 | once | 13 | - | TRBV6-6 | TGTGCCAGCTCTACGGGAGCTAACTATGGCTACACCTTC | CASSTGANYGYTF
TRBJ2-1 | once | 15 | - | TRBV27 | TGTGCCAGCAACGGACACCTAAGCTCCTACAATGAGCAGTTCTTC | CASNGHLSSYNEQFF
TRBJ2-1 | - | 15 | - | TRBV5-3 | TGTGCCAGAAGTCAGGGGCGGAGAGGACGCAATGAGCAGTTCTTC | CARSQGRRGRNEQFF
TRBJ2-2 | - | 15 | - | TRBV6-1 | TGTGCCAGCAGCATCGGCCCGCAAAACACCGGGGAGCTGTTTTTT | CASSIGPQNTGELFF
TRBJ2-5 | - | 16 | TRBD2 | TRBV30 | TGTGCCTGGAGAGATAGCGGGAGAGCCCACCAAGAGACCCAGTACTTC | CAWRDSGRAHQETQYF
TRBJ2-2 | - | 14 | - | TRBV10-3 | TGTGCCATCAGGGGGGACAAGGAAACCGGGGAGCTGTTTTTT | CAIRGDKETGELFF